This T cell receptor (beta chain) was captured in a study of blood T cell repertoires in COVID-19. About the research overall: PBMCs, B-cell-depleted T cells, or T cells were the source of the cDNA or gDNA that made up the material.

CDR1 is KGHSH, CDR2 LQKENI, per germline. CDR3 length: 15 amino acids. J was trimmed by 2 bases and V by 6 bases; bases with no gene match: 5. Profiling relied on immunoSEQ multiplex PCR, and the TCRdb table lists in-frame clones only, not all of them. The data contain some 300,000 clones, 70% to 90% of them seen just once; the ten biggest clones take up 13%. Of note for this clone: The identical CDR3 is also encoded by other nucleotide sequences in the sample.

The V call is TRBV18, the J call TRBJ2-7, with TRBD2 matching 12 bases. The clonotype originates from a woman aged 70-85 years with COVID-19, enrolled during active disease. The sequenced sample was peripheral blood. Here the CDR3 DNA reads TGTGCCAGCTCCCCGACTAGCGGGGGAGCCTACGAGCAGTACTTC. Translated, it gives CASSPTSGGAYEQYF.